The 21 T cell receptor beta chains below come from one sample, sequenced in a study of CD8+CD57+ T cells in acquired aplastic anemia. TCR beta VDJ and CDR3 profiles were obtained from a genomic DNA template. TCRdb processed the reads anew with MiXCR; each CDR3 protein has one entry. The sample has more than 200,000 distinct CDR3 sequences, around 49% seen once. CD8+CD57+ cell expansion had been shown by flow cytometry in patients chosen for sequencing. The specimen was sorted CD4+, CD8+, or CD8+CD57+ T cells (not recorded which) from PBMCs. Every receptor here comes from a human donor with aplastic anemia.

In regard to this clonotype: A much larger clone differs by one base, so this may be a read error. No DNA is shown, since the ends of the CDR3 on it are uncertain; the CDR3 is the one TCRdb lists. The CDR3 loop reads CASVGWGSNQPRHF. The V call is TRBV6-1, the J call TRBJ1-5; TRBD1 is the table's D call, not checked against the DNA. Germline loops: CDR1 MNHNS, CDR2 SASEGT. The CDR3 length equals 14 residues, ends included.

There are a few counts of this clonotype. The rearrangement uses TRBV29-1 and TRBJ2-6; D is unclear. Germline V gene lookup returns CDR1 SQVTM and CDR2 ANQGSEA. V was pared by 2 bases and J by 5 bases, with 1 base between. There are 11 residues in the CDR3. CDR3 nucleotide sequence: TGCAGCGTTGAAAGGGCCAACGTCCTGACTTTC. It encodes CSVERANVLTF.

This clonotype was seen many times. The chain recombines TRBV6-1 with TRBJ1-1; TRBD1 matches at 8 bases. CDR1 MNHNS and CDR2 SASEGT come from the germline V gene. The CDR3 consists of 14 residues. V shed 4 bases, J shed 2 bases, and the junction held 3 bases outside the gene matches. CDR3 DNA: TGTGCCAGCAGTGTAGCAGGGGGCAACACTGAAGCTTTCTTT. The encoded protein is CASSVAGGNTEAFF.

This clonotype was observed at least ten times. The chain links TRBV7-3 to TRBJ2-3, with 11 bases lining up with TRBD2. Germline V gene lookup returns CDR1 SGHTA and CDR2 FQGTGA. The CDR3 has 15 residues. Trimming took 3 bases from V and 4 from J; bases not matched to a gene: 3. Here the CDR3 DNA reads TGTGCCAGCAGCTTCGGACTAGCGGGCCCAGATACGCAGTATTTT. Translated, it gives CASSFGLAGPDTQYF.

The rearrangement joins TRBV20-1 to TRBJ1-4, with TRBD1 as a possible D gene (6 bases). Germline-derived CDR1 and CDR2 are DFQATT and SNEGSKA (reference sequence). V gave up 0 bases and J gave up 2 bases, with 16 bases separating them. This CDR3 region has 17 residues. This chain's CDR3 is CSARDVFQGSTNEKLFF. The CDR3 DNA is TGCAGTGCTAGAGATGTGTTTCAGGGGTCGACTAATGAAAAACTGTTTTTT.

V usage is TRBV27 and J usage is TRBJ1-6; TRBD1 matches at 9 bases. Germline CDR1 reads MNHEY; CDR2 reads SMNVEV (reference sequence). The CDR3 is 18 residues long. V lost 2 bases, J lost 1 base, and 6 bases stayed unmatched. The CDR3 sequence: CASSLSRDRDSYNSPLHF. The CDR3 DNA reads as TGTGCCAGCAGTTTAAGTAGGGACAGGGATTCCTATAATTCACCCCTCCACTTT.

There are many counts of this clonotype. The chain is built from TRBV2 and TRBJ2-7; 14 nucleotides line up with TRBD2. The trim removed 4 bases at V and 2 bases at J, leaving 10 bases unmatched. The CDR3 is 18 residues long. Germline V gene lookup returns CDR1 SNHLY and CDR2 FYNNEI. CDR3 nucleotide sequence: TGTGCCAGCAGTGCCTTGACTAGCGGGGGGGCCGAGACCTACGAGCAGTACTTC. This encodes CASSALTSGGAETYEQYF.

The rearrangement uses TRBV10-1 and TRBJ1-5, with TRBD1 as a possible D gene (6 bases). Germline CDR1 is WNHNN and CDR2 is SYGVQD (reference sequence). The CDR3 contains 13 residues. As DNA, the CDR3 is TGCGCAACGGGACAAAGTGGAGGTCAGCCCCAGCATTTT. This codes for CATGQSGGQPQHF.

The J gene is TRBJ1-4, the V gene TRBV27; perhaps TRBD1 as D (5 bases). Germline-derived CDR1 and CDR2 are MNHEY and SMNVEV (reference sequence). CDR3 length: 16 amino acids. V lost 5 bases and J lost 5, with 18 bases in between. This CDR3 is CASSRRGAWGNEKLFF. The DNA of the CDR3 is TGTGCCAGCAGTCGTCGTGGGGCGTGGGGAAATGAAAAACTGTTTTTT.

This clonotype was picked up many times. This chain connects TRBV20-1 to TRBJ1-2; D ambiguous. The germline CDR1 and CDR2 sequences are DFQATT and SNEGSKA (reference sequence). The CDR3 loop spans 16 amino acids. V lost 1 base, J lost 3 bases, and 18 bases lay in between. CDR3 protein: CSARGLQTATYYGYTF. CDR3 nucleotide sequence: TGCAGTGCTAGAGGACTTCAAACAGCAACCTACTATGGCTACACCTTC.

On this clonotype: The junction departs from germline at one end; a sequencing error may be responsible. This chain connects TRBV7-2 to TRBJ1-1; D remains unclear. The germline CDR1 and CDR2 sequences are SGHTA and FQGNSA. This CDR3 contains 13 residues. The CDR3 DNA reads as TGTGCCGGCAGCTCTCAAGAGAACACTGGAGCTTTCTTT. This gives the protein CAGSSQENTGAFF.

This clonotype appeared many times. V is TRBV6-6 and J is TRBJ1-5; 8 nucleotides line up with TRBD1. Per germline, CDR1 MNHNY and CDR2 SVGAGI (reference sequence). J lost 4 bases, V lost 2 bases, and 4 bases had no gene match. This CDR3 spans 15 amino acids. In DNA, the CDR3 is TGTGCCAGCAGTTACGGGACAGGAGGGAATCAGCCCCAGCATTTT. Translated, it gives CASSYGTGGNQPQHF.

V usage is TRBV7-2 and J usage is TRBJ2-7; D unclear. This CDR3 has 14 amino acids. With 4 bases removed from V and 3 bases from J, the gap between germline ends came to 13 bases. Germline-derived CDR1 and CDR2 are SGHTA and FQGNSA. The CDR3 nucleotides are TGTGCCAGCAGCTCCGTGACCCCGGGCTACGAGCAGTACTTC. It codes for CASSSVTPGYEQYF.

This clonotype was observed many times. The chain couples TRBV19 to TRBJ1-2; 7 bases map to TRBD1. The germline gives CDR1 LNHDA, CDR2 SQIVND (reference sequence). Losses at the gene ends were 9 bases for V and 4 bases for J; bases not matched to a gene: 8. This CDR3 has 13 residues. The CDR3, as DNA: TGTGCCAGCCGCGACAGGGAGGGCTATGGCTACACCTTC. It codes for CASRDREGYGYTF.

This clonotype was observed once. The V call is TRBV19, the J call TRBJ1-6, with 7 positions matching TRBD1. The CDR3 has 14 amino acids. Trimming at V came to 6 bases and at J to 8 bases, leaving 7 bases not matched to a gene. The germline CDR1 and CDR2 sequences are LNHDA and SQIVND (reference sequence). The CDR3 sequence: CASSLTGRDSPLHF. CDR3 bases: TGTGCCAGTAGCTTGACAGGGCGGGATTCACCCCTCCACTTT.

This chain links TRBV3-1 with TRBJ2-2; possibly TRBD2 for D (6 bases). Germline V lookup: CDR1 LGHDT, CDR2 YNNKEL (reference sequence). V gave up 1 base and J gave up 7 bases, with 19 bases separating them. This CDR3 contains 17 residues. Written as DNA, the CDR3 is TGTGCCAGCAGCCAAGCCCCGGCCTACGCGGGAATCGGGGAGCTGTTTTTT. Its protein product is CASSQAPAYAGIGELFF.

This clonotype has just a few counts. The V gene is TRBV4-3, the J gene TRBJ1-2; D is unclear. The V gene lost 0 bases and the J gene lost 4 bases, with 9 bases spanning the gap. The CDR3 loop spans 14 amino acids. Germline lookup yields CDR1 LGHNA and CDR2 YSLEER. The CDR3 bases are TGCGCCAGCAGCCAAGAACTCGGCCCCTATGGCTACACCTTC. This codes for CASSQELGPYGYTF.

As regards this clonotype: This could be a read error, since a much larger clone is one nucleotide away. This sequence joins TRBV6-1 and TRBJ1-4; D is undetermined. Germline V gene data show CDR1 as MNHNS and CDR2 as SASEGT. This CDR3 is built from 14 residues. CDR3 coding DNA: TGTGCCAGCAGTATCGGACGGAATAATGAAGAACTGTTTTTT. Translation gives CASSIGRNNEELFF.

This clonotype was counted once. The chain carries TRBV7-3 and TRBJ2-2; the D call may be TRBD1 or TRBD2 (5 bases each). V gave up 6 bases and J gave up 4 bases, with 9 bases separating them. CDR1 and CDR2 from the germline V gene are SGHTA and FQGTGA. The CDR3 runs to 13 residues. The CDR3 DNA is TGTGCCAGCAGGTGGGGGACCACCGGGGAGCTGTTTTTT. It translates to CASRWGTTGELFF.

Regarding this clonotype: This sequence may be a read error, since a much larger clone differs from it by one base. The V gene is TRBV25-1, the J gene TRBJ2-5, with D perhaps matching TRBD2 (5 bases). V shed 2 bases and J shed 3 bases, with 16 bases lying between them. CDR1 and CDR2 (germline): MGHDK, SYGVNS. The CDR3 extends over 16 amino acids. The CDR3 region has the DNA TGTGCCAGCAGTGAACTCCCTGATGGGAGTGAAGAGACCCAGTACTTC. This gives the protein CASSELPDGSEETQYF.

This chain connects TRBV7-2 to TRBJ1-5; TRBD1 is a possible D gene (5 bases). This CDR3 region has 13 residues. V dropped 5 bases and J dropped 7 bases, with 12 bases sitting between them. Germline assignment: CDR1 SGHTA and CDR2 FQGNSA. CDR3 coding DNA: TGTGCCAGCAGCGTCAGGGTTCGCCAGCCCCAGCATTTT. Translation: CASSVRVRQPQHF.